This is a list of T cell receptor beta chains from one sample in a study of blood T cells in healthy people across ages. TCRdb analysed the 5' RACE reads with MiXCR anew, one entry per CDR3 protein. The sample lists more than 500,000 distinct CDR3 sequences, approximately 30% seen once, with approximately 18% in the top ten. Sequencing used blood. The source is a woman between 65 and 79 years old in good health. Each CDR3 is given with its conserved first and last residue. Size tells how often a clone was seen (once, few, many) or the class of an expanded clone, and some rows leave it out.

V	J	size	CDR3
TRBV11-2	.	.	CASSLTSGGNYEQYF
TRBV7-3	TRBJ2-3	.	CASSLVPAASTDTQYF
TRBV5-1	.	few	CASRSSGTEQFF
TRBV5-1	TRBJ1-1	.	CASSFLPGDTEAFF
TRBV7-2	TRBJ2-2	few	CASVKNRGLPRGGELFF
TRBV5-1	TRBJ2-3	few	CASSLPRGPTDTQYF
TRBV4-3	TRBJ1-2	.	CASSLELRYGYTF
TRBV15	TRBJ1-2	.	CATSIGGIRYGYTF
TRBV28	TRBJ1-2	.	CASLMGQVGYGYTF
TRBV5-1	TRBJ2-3	.	CASSLETIQTDTQYF
TRBV28	TRBJ1-2	.	CASSLSRTGTSYPNYGYTF
TRBV19	TRBJ2-5	.	CASSISAFQETQYF
TRBV12-3/TRBV12-4	TRBJ1-2	.	CASGRANYGYTF
TRBV29-1	TRBJ1-1	.	CSVEVTGATEAFF
TRBV24-1	TRBJ2-5	few	CATSDPSTGTLIQEAQYF
TRBV24-1	TRBJ1-4	.	CATSAKGTNEKLFF
TRBV9	TRBJ2-4	.	CASSRDAKNIQYF
TRBV20-1	TRBJ1-2	few	CSARQDKSFLGYTF
TRBV9	TRBJ2-3	.	CASSVRTASADTQYF
TRBV19	TRBJ1-1	few	CASRDRAGLNTEAFF
TRBV12-3/TRBV12-4	TRBJ2-5	many	CASSRRGFEQTQYF
TRBV20-1	TRBJ2-4	few	CSARGHGGDIQYF
TRBV10-3	TRBJ1-6	.	CAINPTGADSPLHF
TRBV18	TRBJ1-6	few	CASSLARVENSPLHF